This section outlines one T cell receptor beta chain sequence together with its context. Its antigen has not been determined. Base qualities are missing; no much larger clone stands one base away. TCRbeta CDR3 regions were amplified from genomic DNA by means of the immunoSEQ Assay, a bias-controlled multiplex PCR. The authors processed their data as follows. Nucleated cell counts per sample were estimated from amplification of reference gene primers within the assay. To quantify the absolute abundance of each unique TCRbeta CDR3 rearrangement, sequence reads were collapsed and filtered. For each sample, productive Simpson clonality was calculated as the square root of Simpson's diversity index over productive rearrangements. The clones in this table, taken by TCRdb from immuneACCESS, are in-frame only. Not every clone is retained; where verified, under half of the shortfall comes from an unresolved V gene, and the cause of the rest is unknown. Clone size and V and J calls were adopted from that table, with D and trimming inferred from the DNA. In all, the sample holds around 190,000 clones, and about 88% of those were seen once. The biggest ten clones account for less than 5.5% of the sample.

These data are taken from a study of blood T cell repertoires in COVID-19 (TCRdb year 2020). Context from the whole study: Collaborator samples came from the United States, Italy and Spain and covered acute and convalescent phases of COVID-19. The prospective study material was composed of cDNA or gDNA derived from T cells, B-cell-depleted T cells, or PBMCs. Deeply sampled blood TCRbeta repertoires from subjects exposed to, actively infected with, or recovered from COVID-19 were included in the dataset. The repertoires were released in a freely available public database intended as a resource for research on the immune response to SARS-CoV-2. Samples came from the ongoing ImmuneRACE study (first 160 participants) plus 1,254 subjects from 6 global collaborators. Nearly every sample came with metadata listing a de-identified subject ID, COVID-19 status, age in years and sex. Where available, HLA class I and class II types were obtained from metadata supplied by the sample provider rather than from assay-based typing.

The junction shows trimming of 4 bases on V and 6 bases on J, and the gene matches do not reach 13 bases of it. CDR1 is given as MNHEY and CDR2 as SMNVEV, both from the germline V gene (reference sequence). The CDR3 covers 17 residues, taking in both the cysteine and the phenylalanine. Only the CDR3 region is kept as DNA, spanning 51 bases read in frame from base 1. The collaborating institutions used their own protocols to collect whole blood in K2EDTA tubes. For TCRbeta analysis, collaborator samples were shipped as frozen whole blood, as isolated PBMCs, or as DNA extracted from either sample type. Overall study results and their limits: How much clinical and demographic metadata was included differed by source and by participant, and the metadata was provided uncurated.

The receptor chain draws on TRBV27 and TRBJ2-1; TRBD2 fits 9 bases in the junction. The sequencing sample was made of peripheral blood. This receptor was taken from a woman of 80 years or more with acute or convalescent COVID-19. Read as DNA, the sequence is TGTGCCAGCAGTTCTTACGAAAGCGGGAGGACGAGCAATGAGCAGTTCTTC. Translated, this is CASSSYESGRTSNEQFF.